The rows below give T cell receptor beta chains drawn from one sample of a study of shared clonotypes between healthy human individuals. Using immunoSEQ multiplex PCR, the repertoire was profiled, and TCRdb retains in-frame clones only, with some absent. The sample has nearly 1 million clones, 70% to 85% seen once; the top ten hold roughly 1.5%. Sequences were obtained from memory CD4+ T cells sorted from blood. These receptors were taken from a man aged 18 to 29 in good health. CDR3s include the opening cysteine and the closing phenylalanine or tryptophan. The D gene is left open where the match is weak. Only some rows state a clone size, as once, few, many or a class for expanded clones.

cdr3_aa: CASSLSRGTGNTIYF
cdr3_nt: TGTGCCAGCAGCTTATCAAGGGGGACTGGAAACACCATATATTTT
v_call: TRBV11-1
d_call: NA
j_call: TRBJ1-3
clone_size: NA

cdr3_aa: CASRLGQLNTGELFF
cdr3_nt: TGTGCCAGCAGGTTGGGACAGTTGAACACCGGGGAGCTGTTTTTT
v_call: TRBV6-5
d_call: TRBD1
j_call: TRBJ2-2
clone_size: NA

cdr3_aa: CASSRDSSSYGYTF
cdr3_nt: TGTGCCAGTAGTCGGGACAGTAGTTCCTATGGCTACACCTTC
v_call: TRBV19
d_call: TRBD1
j_call: TRBJ1-2
clone_size: few

cdr3_aa: CASHQGDEKLFF
cdr3_nt: TGTGCCAGCCACCAGGGAGATGAAAAACTGTTTTTT
v_call: TRBV2
d_call: NA
j_call: TRBJ1-4
clone_size: NA

cdr3_aa: CASSGQAGGPWNEQFF
cdr3_nt: TGTGCCAGCAGCGGCCAAGCGGGGGGGCCATGGAATGAGCAGTTCTTC
v_call: TRBV9
d_call: TRBD2
j_call: TRBJ2-1
clone_size: NA

cdr3_aa: CASRSQGTHEQYF
cdr3_nt: TGTGCCAGCAGATCACAGGGAACCCACGAGCAGTACTTC
v_call: TRBV28
d_call: NA
j_call: TRBJ2-7
clone_size: NA

cdr3_aa: CASSQDYASGRDTQYF
cdr3_nt: TGCGCCAGCAGCCAAGATTACGCTAGCGGGAGAGATACGCAGTATTTT
v_call: TRBV4-1
d_call: TRBD2
j_call: TRBJ2-3
clone_size: few

cdr3_aa: CASSSGTQGAREQYF
cdr3_nt: TGTGCCAGCAGTTCAGGCACACAGGGGGCGCGGGAGCAGTACTTC
v_call: TRBV28
d_call: TRBD1
j_call: TRBJ2-7
clone_size: NA

cdr3_aa: CASSQSLAGRIYEQYF
cdr3_nt: TGCGCCAGCAGCCAGTCTCTAGCGGGGAGAATCTACGAGCAGTACTTC
v_call: TRBV4-1
d_call: TRBD2
j_call: TRBJ2-7
clone_size: NA

cdr3_aa: CSAASGGNIGELFF
cdr3_nt: TGCAGCGCTGCTAGCGGGGGGAACATCGGGGAGCTGTTTTTT
v_call: TRBV29-1
d_call: TRBD2
j_call: TRBJ2-2
clone_size: NA

cdr3_aa: CASSAGTGAGANVLTF
cdr3_nt: TGTGCCAGCAGTGCCGGGACAGGGGCTGGGGCCAACGTCCTGACTTTC
v_call: TRBV6-1
d_call: TRBD1
j_call: TRBJ2-6
clone_size: NA

cdr3_aa: CASSLSDGIQYF
cdr3_nt: TGTGCCAGCAGCTTAAGCGATGGTATTCAGTATTTT
v_call: TRBV7-9
d_call: NA
j_call: TRBJ2-3
clone_size: NA